This T cell receptor beta chain was documented in a study of human T cells and chemical hapten exposure. General observations from the study: Sensitizing with DPC caused no change in TCRs above 1 in 1000 frequency.

Time point denoted: pre-sensitization, week 0. Regarding treatment: therapeutic diphenylcyclopropenone sensitization with weekly scalp DPC. In its sample, this clonotype was seen many times. Its antigen is not identified. With 3 bases removed from V and 7 bases from J, the gap between germline ends came to 13 bases. Germline assignment: CDR1 KGHSH and CDR2 LQKENI. The CDR3 extends over 13 amino acids. Individual cDNA molecules (in the library) carried attached unique molecular identifiers. How the authors handled the data: TCRs per sample had a median of approximately 100,000 and ranged from roughly 23,224 to 700,000. TCRdb redid the calling of the RACE reads with MiXCR, one entry per CDR3 protein. Here the V and J calls rest on TCRdb's processing, not on the authors' analysis. Of around 62,000 distinct CDR3 sequences listed, 6.5% to 8.5% are singletons.

This chain connects TRBV18 to TRBJ2-7; possible D gene TRBD1, 6 bases. This specimen was whole blood, taken in connection with sensitization to the hapten diphenylcyclopropenone (DPC). The TCR sequence derives from a woman aged 25-40 years with alopecia areata. Some clones in this sample may be carry-over from other donors' samples. CDR3 amino acids: CASSPEEGGEQYF. The DNA of the CDR3 is TGTGCCAGCTCACCCGAAGAAGGGGGTGAGCAGTACTTC.